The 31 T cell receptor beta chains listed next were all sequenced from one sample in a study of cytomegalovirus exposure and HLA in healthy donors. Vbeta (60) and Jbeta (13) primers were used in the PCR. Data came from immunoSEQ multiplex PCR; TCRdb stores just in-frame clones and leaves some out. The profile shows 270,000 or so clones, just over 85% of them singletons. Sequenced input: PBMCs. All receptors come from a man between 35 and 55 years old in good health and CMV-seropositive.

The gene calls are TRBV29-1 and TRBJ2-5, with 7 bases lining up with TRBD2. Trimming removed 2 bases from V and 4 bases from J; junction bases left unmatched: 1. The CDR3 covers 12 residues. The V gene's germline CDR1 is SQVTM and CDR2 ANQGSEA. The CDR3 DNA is TGCAGCGTTGAAATAGCGGGAGAGACCCAGTACTTC. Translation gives CSVEIAGETQYF. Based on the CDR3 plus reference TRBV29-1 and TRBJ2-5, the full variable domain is SAVISQKPSRDICQRGTSLTIQCQVDSQVTMMFWYRQQPGQSLTLIATANQGSEATYESGFVIDKFPISRPNLTFSTLTVSNMSPEDSSIYLCSVEIAGETQYFGPGTRLLVL.

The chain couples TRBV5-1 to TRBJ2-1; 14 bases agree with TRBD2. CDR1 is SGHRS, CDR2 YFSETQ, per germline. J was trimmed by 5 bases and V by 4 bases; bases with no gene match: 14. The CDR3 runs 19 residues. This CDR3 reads CASSLRTSGRIKVNNEQFF. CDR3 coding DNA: TGCGCCAGCAGCCTACGGACTAGCGGGAGGATTAAAGTTAACAATGAGCAGTTCTTC.

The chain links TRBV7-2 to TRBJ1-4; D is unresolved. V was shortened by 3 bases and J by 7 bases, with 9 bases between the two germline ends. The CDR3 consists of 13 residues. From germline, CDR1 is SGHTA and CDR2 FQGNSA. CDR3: CASSLGPGEKLFF. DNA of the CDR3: TGTGCCAGCAGCTTGGGTCCGGGTGAAAAACTGTTTTTT.

CDR3 region: CASSVDNTNTEAFF. Written as DNA, the CDR3 is TGTGCCAGCAGCGTGGACAACACCAACACTGAAGCTTTCTTT. The chain has TRBV9 and TRBJ1-1; D perhaps matches TRBD1 (5 bases). Germline V gene lookup returns CDR1 SGDLS and CDR2 YYNGEE. V was clipped by 2 bases and J by 2 bases, with 10 bases between them. CDR3 length: 14 amino acids.

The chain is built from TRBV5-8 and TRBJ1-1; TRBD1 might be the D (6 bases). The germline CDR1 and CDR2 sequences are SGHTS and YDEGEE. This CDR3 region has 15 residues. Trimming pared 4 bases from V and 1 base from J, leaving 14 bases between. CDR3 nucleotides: TGTGCCAGCAGCCTCGGGACAACGTCGAACACTGAAGCTTTCTTT. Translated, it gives CASSLGTTSNTEAFF. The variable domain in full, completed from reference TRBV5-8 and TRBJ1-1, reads EAGVTQSPTHLIKTRGQQATLRCSPISGHTSVYWYQQALGLGLQFLLWYDEGEERNRGNFPPRFSGRQFPNYSSELNVNALELEDSALYLCASSLGTTSNTEAFFGQGTRLTVV.

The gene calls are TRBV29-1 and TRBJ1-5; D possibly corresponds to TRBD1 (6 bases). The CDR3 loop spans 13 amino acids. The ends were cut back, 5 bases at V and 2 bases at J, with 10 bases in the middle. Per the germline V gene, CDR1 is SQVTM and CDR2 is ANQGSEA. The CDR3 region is CSVTQGGNQPQHF. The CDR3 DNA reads TGCAGCGTTACACAGGGAGGCAATCAGCCCCAGCATTTT.

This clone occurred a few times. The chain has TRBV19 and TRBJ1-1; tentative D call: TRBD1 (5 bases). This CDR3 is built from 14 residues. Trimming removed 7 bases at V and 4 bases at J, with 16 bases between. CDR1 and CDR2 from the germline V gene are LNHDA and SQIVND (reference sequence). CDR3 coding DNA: TGTGCCAGTATCTCAGGACCGGGGGGCACTGAAGCTTTCTTT. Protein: CASISGPGGTEAFF.

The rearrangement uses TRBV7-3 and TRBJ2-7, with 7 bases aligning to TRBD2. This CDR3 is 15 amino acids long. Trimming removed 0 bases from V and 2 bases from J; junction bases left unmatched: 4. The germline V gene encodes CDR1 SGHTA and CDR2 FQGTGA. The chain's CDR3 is CASSLTASGAYEQYF. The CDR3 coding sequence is TGTGCCAGCAGCTTAACGGCTAGCGGAGCCTACGAGCAGTACTTC.

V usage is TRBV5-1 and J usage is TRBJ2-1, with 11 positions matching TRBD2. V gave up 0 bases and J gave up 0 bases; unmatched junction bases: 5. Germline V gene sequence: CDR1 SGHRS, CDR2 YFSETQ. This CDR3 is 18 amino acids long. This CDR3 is CASSLALAGASSYNEQFF. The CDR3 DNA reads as TGCGCCAGCAGCTTGGCACTAGCGGGAGCAAGCTCCTACAATGAGCAGTTCTTC. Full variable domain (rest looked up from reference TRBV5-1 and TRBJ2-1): KAGVTQTPRYLIKTRGQQVTLSCSPISGHRSVSWYQQTPGQGLQFLFEYFSETQRNKGNFPGRFSGRQFSNSRSEMNVSTLELGDSALYLCASSLALAGASSYNEQFFGPGTRLTVL.

CDR3 region: CASSFTGLNTEAFF. The CDR3 DNA follows: TGTGCCAGCAGTTTTACAGGGTTGAACACTGAAGCTTTCTTT. The chain couples TRBV27 to TRBJ1-1; D might be TRBD1 (6 bases). This CDR3 is 14 amino acids long. Between the trimmed V and J ends, which lost 3 bases and 0 bases, there was a span of 8 bases. Per germline, CDR1 MNHEY and CDR2 SMNVEV (reference sequence).

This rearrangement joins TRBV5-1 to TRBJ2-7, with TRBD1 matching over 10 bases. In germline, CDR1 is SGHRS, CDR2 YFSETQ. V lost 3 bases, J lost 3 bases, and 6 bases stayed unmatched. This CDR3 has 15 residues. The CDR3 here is CASSSPGQGLYEQYF. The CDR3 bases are TGCGCCAGCAGCTCGCCGGGACAGGGGCTCTACGAGCAGTACTTC. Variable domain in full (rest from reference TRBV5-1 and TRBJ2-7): KAGVTQTPRYLIKTRGQQVTLSCSPISGHRSVSWYQQTPGQGLQFLFEYFSETQRNKGNFPGRFSGRQFSNSRSEMNVSTLELGDSALYLCASSSPGQGLYEQYFGPGTRLTVT.

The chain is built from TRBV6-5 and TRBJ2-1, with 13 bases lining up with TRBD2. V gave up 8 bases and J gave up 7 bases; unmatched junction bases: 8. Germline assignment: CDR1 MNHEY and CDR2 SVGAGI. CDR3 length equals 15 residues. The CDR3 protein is CASGKTSGRMNEQFF. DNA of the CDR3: TGTGCCAGCGGTAAGACTAGCGGGAGGATGAATGAGCAGTTCTTC.

The CDR3 DNA is TGTGCCAGCAGTCCAGGGCGTGGCGGGAGTGTCGCAGATACGCAGTATTTT. Protein sequence: CASSPGRGGSVADTQYF. The chain has TRBV27 and TRBJ2-3; 7 bases line up with TRBD2. J gave up 4 bases and V 5 bases, and 15 bases lay outside the gene matches. Germline values: CDR1 MNHEY, CDR2 SMNVEV (reference sequence). The CDR3 covers 17 residues.

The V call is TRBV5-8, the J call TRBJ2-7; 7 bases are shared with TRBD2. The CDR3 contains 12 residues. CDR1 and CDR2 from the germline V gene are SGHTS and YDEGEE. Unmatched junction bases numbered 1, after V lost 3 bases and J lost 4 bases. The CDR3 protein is CASSSGLYEQYF. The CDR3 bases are TGTGCCAGCAGCTCGGGACTATACGAGCAGTACTTC.

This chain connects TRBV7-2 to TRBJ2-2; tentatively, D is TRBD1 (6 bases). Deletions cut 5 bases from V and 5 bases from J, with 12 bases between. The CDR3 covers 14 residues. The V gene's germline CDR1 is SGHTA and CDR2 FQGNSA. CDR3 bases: TGTGCCAGCAGCCTAAAACAGGGAACCGGGGAGCTGTTTTTT. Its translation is CASSLKQGTGELFF.

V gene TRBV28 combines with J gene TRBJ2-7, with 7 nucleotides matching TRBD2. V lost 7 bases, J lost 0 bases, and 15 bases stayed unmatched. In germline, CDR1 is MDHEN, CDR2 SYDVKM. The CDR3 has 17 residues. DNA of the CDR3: TGTGCCAGCAAGCACCCGGCTAGCGGTTCCAGCTCCTACGAGCAGTACTTC. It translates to CASKHPASGSSSYEQYF.

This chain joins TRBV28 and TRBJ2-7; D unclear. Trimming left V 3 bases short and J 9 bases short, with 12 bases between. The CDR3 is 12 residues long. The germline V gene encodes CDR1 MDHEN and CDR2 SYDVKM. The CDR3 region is CASSFPLRLQYF. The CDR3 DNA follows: TGTGCCAGCAGTTTCCCGCTACGATTGCAGTACTTC.

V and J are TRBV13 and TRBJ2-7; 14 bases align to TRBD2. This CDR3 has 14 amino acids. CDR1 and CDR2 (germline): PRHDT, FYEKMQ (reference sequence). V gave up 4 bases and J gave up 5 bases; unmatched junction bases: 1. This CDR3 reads CASSSTSGRDEQYF. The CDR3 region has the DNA TGTGCCAGCAGCTCGACTAGCGGGAGGGACGAGCAGTACTTC. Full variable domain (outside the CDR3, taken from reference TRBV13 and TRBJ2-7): AAGVIQSPRHLIKEKRETATLKCYPIPRHDTVYWYQQGPGQDPQFLISFYEKMQSDKGSIPDRFSAQQFSDYHSELNMSSLELGDSALYFCASSSTSGRDEQYFGPGTRLTVT.

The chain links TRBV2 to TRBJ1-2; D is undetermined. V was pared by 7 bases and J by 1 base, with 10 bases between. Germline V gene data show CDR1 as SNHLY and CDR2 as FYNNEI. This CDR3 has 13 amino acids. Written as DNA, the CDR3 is TGTGCCAGCATCCCCGAGCTTAACTATGGCTACACCTTC. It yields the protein CASIPELNYGYTF.

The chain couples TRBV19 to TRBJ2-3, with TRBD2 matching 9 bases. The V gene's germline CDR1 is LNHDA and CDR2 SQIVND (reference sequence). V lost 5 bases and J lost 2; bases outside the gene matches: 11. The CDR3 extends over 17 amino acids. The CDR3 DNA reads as TGTGCCAGTAGTTACGGTCAACTAGCGGGCGCCACAGATACGCAGTATTTT. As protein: CASSYGQLAGATDTQYF.

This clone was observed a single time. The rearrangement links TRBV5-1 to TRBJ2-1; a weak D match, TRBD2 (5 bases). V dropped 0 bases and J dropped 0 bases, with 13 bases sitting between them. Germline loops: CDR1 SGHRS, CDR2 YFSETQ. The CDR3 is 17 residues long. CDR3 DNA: TGCGCCAGCAGCTTGGCGGCTTGGAGGACCTCCTACAATGAGCAGTTCTTC. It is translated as CASSLAAWRTSYNEQFF.

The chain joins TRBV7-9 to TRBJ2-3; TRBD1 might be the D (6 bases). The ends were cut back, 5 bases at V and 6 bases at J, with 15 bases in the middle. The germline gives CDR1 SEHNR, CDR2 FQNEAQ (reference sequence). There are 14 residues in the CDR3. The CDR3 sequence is CASSPGTFLDTQYF. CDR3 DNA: TGTGCCAGCAGCCCCGGGACATTTCTGGATACGCAGTATTTT.

For the CDR3, the DNA is TGTGCCAGTACCCCAGGGGGGAACACTGAAGCTTTCTTT. Translated, it gives CASTPGGNTEAFF. The chain is built from TRBV19 and TRBJ1-1, with 7 bases that match TRBD1. V lost 7 bases to trimming and J lost 1 base; unmatched junction nucleotides: 3. CDR1 is LNHDA and CDR2 is SQIVND in the germline V gene (reference sequence). The length of the CDR3 is 13 residues.

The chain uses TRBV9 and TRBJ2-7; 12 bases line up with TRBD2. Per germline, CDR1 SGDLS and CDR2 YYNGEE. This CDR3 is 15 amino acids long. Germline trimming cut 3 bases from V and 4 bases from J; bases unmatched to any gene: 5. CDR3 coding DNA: TGTGCCAGCAGCGCCCGACTAGCGGGAGAATACGAGCAGTACTTC. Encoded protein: CASSARLAGEYEQYF.

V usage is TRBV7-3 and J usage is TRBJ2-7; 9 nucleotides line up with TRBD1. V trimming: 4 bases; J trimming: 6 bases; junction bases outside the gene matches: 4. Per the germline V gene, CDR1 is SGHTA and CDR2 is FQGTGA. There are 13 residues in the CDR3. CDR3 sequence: CASSSLTGGEQYF. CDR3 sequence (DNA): TGTGCCAGCAGCTCGTTGACAGGGGGCGAGCAGTACTTC.

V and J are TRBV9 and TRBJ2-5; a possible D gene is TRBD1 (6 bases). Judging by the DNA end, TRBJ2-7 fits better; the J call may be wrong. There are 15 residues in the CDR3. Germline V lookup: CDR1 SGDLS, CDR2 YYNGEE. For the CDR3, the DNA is TGTGCCAGCAGCGCAGGGGACGACTCGGTGTACGAGCAGTACTTC. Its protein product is CASSAGDDSVYEQYF.

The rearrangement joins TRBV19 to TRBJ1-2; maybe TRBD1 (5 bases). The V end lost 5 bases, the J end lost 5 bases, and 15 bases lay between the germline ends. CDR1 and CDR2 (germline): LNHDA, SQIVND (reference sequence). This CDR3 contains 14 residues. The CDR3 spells CASSPTGGGYGYTF. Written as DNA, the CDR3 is TGTGCCAGTAGTCCGACTGGGGGAGGGTATGGCTACACCTTC.

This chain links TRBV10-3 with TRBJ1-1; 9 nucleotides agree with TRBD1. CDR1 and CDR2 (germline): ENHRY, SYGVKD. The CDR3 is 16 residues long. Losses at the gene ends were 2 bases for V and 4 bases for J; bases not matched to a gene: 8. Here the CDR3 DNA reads TGTGCCATCAGTGAGCTCCAGGGACAGGGCAGCACTGAAGCTTTCTTT. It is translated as CAISELQGQGSTEAFF.

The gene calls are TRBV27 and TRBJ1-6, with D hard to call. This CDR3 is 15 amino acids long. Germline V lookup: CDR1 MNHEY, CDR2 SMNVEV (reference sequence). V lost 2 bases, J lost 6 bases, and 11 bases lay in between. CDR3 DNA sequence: TGTGCCAGCAGTTTAGGGAGGGTTGTTAATTCACCCCTCCACTTT. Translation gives CASSLGRVVNSPLHF.

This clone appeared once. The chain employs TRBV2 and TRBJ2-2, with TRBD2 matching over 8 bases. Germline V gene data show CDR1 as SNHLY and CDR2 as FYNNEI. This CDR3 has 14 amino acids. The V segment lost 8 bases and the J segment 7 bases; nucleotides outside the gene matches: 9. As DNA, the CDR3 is TGTGCCAGCTTAGCGGGATTGTGGGGCGGGGAGCTGTTTTTT. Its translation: CASLAGLWGGELFF.

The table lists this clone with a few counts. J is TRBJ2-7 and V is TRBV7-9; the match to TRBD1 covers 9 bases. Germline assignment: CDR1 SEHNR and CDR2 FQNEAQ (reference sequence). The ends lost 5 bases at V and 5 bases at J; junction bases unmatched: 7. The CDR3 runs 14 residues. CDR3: CASSLSGQGHEQYF. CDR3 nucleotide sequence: TGTGCCAGCAGCCTTTCGGGACAGGGCCACGAGCAGTACTTC.